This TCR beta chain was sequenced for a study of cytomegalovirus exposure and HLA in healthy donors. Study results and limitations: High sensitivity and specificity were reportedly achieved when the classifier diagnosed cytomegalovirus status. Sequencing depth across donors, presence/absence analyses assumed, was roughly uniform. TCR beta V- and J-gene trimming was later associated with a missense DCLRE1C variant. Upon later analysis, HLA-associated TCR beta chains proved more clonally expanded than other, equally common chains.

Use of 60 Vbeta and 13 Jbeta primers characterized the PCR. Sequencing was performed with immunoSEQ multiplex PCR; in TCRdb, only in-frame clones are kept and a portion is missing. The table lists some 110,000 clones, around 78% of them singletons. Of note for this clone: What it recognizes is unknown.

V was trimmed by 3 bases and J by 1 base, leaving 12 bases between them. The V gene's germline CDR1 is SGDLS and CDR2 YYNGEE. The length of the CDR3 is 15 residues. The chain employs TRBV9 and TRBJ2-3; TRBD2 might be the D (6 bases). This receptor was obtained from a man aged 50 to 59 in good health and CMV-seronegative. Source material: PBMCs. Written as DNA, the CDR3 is TGTGCCAGCAGCGCTGGGACTCCACGCACAGATACGCAGTATTTT. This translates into CASSAGTPRTDTQYF.